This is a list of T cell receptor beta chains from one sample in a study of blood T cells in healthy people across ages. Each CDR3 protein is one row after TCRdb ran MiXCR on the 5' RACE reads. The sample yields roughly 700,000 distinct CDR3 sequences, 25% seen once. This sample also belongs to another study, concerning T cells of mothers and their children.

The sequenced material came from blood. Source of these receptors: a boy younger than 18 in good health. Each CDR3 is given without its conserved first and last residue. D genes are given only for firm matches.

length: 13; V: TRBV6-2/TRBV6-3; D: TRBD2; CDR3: ASSRSSGPHNEQF
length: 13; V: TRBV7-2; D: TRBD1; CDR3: ASSSFVGGDDIQY
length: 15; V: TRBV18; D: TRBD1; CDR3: ASSPPTLDRSGTEAF
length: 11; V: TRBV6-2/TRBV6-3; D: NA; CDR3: ASSYATDTEAF
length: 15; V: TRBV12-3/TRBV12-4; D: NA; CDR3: ASSFITGTGGANVLT
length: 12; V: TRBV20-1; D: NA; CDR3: SVSQRGKNTEAF
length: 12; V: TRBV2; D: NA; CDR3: ASSEWPSQETQY
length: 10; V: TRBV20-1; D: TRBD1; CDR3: SATGTANEQF
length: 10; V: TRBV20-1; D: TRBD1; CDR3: SAMTGGDIQY
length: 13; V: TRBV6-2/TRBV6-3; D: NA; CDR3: ASSQRSQVYNEQF
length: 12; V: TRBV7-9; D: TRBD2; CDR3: ASRGFEAAGGQY
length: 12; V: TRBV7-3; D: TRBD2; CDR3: ASSALAGEETQY